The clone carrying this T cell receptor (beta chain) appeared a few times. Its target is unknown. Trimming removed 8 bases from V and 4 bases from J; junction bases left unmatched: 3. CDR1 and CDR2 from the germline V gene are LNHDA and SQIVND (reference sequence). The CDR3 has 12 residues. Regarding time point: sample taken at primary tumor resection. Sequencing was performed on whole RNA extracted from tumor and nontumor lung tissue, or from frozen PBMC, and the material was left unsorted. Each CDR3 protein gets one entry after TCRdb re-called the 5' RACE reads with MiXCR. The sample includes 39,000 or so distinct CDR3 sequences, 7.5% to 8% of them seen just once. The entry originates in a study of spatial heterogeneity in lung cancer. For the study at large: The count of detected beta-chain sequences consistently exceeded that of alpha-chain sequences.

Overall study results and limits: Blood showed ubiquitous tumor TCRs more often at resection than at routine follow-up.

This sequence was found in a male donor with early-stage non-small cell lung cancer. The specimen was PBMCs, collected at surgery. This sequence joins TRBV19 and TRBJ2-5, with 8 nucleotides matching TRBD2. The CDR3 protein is CASRLAGETQYF. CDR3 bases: TGTGCCAGTCGGCTAGCGGGAGAGACCCAGTACTTC.